This TCR beta chain was identified during a study of regulatory T cells in long-lasting Graves disease. Whole-study context: Over 5 years of antithyroid drugs with positive TSH receptor antibodies was taken to mean persistent Graves' disease.

Relying on iRepertoire HTBI primers and Arm-PCR of CDR3 regions, the team built TCR beta libraries. TCRdb processed the multiplex PCR reads anew with MiXCR; each CDR3 protein has one entry. The repertoire holds under 500,000 distinct CDR3 sequences, with about a fifth as singletons. Documented time point: persistent/refractory GD, antithyroid drugs over 5 years with positive TRAb. The TCR library was made from RNA extracted from PBMCs. This material consisted of peripheral blood mononuclear cells (PBMCs), taken when the disease was refractory, from a patient treated with antithyroid drugs. This sequence originates from a female donor with Graves disease.

The chain's CDR3 is CASSPFGTSGINEQFF. The CDR3 DNA reads as TGTGCCAGCAGCCCGTTTGGGACTAGCGGGATAAATGAGCAGTTCTTC. The chain joins TRBV3-1 to TRBJ2-1, with TRBD2 matching 13 bases. The CDR3 is made up of 16 amino acids. Losses at the gene ends were 4 bases for V and 7 bases for J; bases not matched to a gene: 7. Germline lookup yields CDR1 LGHDT and CDR2 YNNKEL (reference sequence).